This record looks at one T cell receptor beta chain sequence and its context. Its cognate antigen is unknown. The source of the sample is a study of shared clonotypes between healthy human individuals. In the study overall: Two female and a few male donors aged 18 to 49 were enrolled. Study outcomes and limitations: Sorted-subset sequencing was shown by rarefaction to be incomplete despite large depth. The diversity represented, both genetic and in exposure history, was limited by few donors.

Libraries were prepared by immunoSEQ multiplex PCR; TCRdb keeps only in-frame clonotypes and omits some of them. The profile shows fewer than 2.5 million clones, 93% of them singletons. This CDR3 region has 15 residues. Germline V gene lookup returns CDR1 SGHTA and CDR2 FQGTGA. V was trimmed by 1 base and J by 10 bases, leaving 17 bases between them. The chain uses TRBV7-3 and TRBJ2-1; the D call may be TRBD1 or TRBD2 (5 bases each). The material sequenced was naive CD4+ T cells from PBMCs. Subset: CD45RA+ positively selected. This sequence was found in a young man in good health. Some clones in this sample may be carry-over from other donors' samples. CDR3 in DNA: TGTGCCAGCAGCTTAAGTCCCGGGGCCTTGGGGGAGCAGTTCTTC. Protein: CASSLSPGALGEQFF.